These 26 T cell receptor beta chains were all obtained from the same sample, sequenced in a study of memory CD4+ T cells and cytomegalovirus serostatus. Single viable CD3+CD4+CD8-CD45RO+ cells were sorted as the memory CD4+ T cells. Here immunoSEQ multiplex PCR was the method, and the copy in TCRdb shows in-frame clones only, minus some. The data contain over 55,000 clones, roughly 80% of them seen just once; the ten biggest clones take up 0.82%. The sample consisted of memory CD4+ T cells from blood. These TCRs come from an adult in good health and CMV-seronegative.

This rearrangement joins TRBV18 to TRBJ2-3; D gene uncertain. The germline V gene has CDR1 KGHSH and CDR2 LQKENI. V was pared by 5 bases and J by 4 bases, with 10 bases between. The CDR3 has 13 amino acids. The CDR3 region is CASSFVRADTQYF. In DNA, the CDR3 is TGTGCCAGCTCATTCGTACGGGCAGATACGCAGTATTTT.

The rearrangement links TRBV7-2 to TRBJ1-3; TRBD1 agrees at 7 bases. The trim removed 5 bases at V and 0 bases at J, leaving 4 bases unmatched. The V gene's germline CDR1 is SGHTA and CDR2 FQGNSA. This CDR3 is built from 15 residues. In DNA, the CDR3 is TGTGCCAGCAGCCTTGGGACAGTCTCTGGAAACACCATATATTTT. Its translation: CASSLGTVSGNTIYF. The complete variable domain, with remaining parts taken from reference TRBV7-2 and TRBJ1-3, reads GAGVSQSPSNKVTEKGKDVELRCDPISGHTALYWYRQSLGQGLEFLIYFQGNSAPDKSGLPSDRFSAERTGGSVSTLTIQRTQQEDSAVYLCASSLGTVSGNTIYFGEGSWLTVV.

This chain joins TRBV7-9 and TRBJ2-3, with D uncertain. Germline V gene data show CDR1 as SEHNR and CDR2 as FQNEAQ (reference sequence). The CDR3 covers 12 residues. Trimming took 1 base from V and 6 from J, leaving 5 bases between them. Written as DNA, the CDR3 is TGTGCCAGCAGCTTAGGGGATGATACGCAGTATTTT. This gives the protein CASSLGDDTQYF. Using reference TRBV7-9 and TRBJ2-3 for the parts outside the CDR3, the full variable domain is DTGVSQNPRHKITKRGQNVTFRCDPISEHNRLYWYRQTLGQGPEFLTYFQNEAQLEKSRLLSDRFSAERPKGSFSTLEIQRTEQGDSAMYLCASSLGDDTQYFGPGTRLTVL.

This clone is a singleton in its sample. Other DNA variants within this sample encode the same CDR3. The chain recombines TRBV5-1 with TRBJ2-7; D possibly corresponds to TRBD2 (5 bases). The germline V gene has CDR1 SGHRS and CDR2 YFSETQ. V lost 1 base, J lost 4 bases, and 9 bases lay in between. This CDR3 is 13 amino acids long. The DNA for the CDR3 is TGCGCCAGCAGCTTGAGAGGGAATTACGAGCAGTACTTC. It translates to CASSLRGNYEQYF.

There are a few counts of this clone. The chain carries TRBV9 and TRBJ2-3; possibly TRBD2 for D (6 bases). This CDR3 has 16 amino acids. Germline values: CDR1 SGDLS, CDR2 YYNGEE. V was clipped by 1 base and J by 0 bases, with 12 bases between them. CDR3 sequence: CASSVTGGASTDTQYF. In nucleotides, the CDR3 is TGTGCCAGCAGCGTAACGGGCGGGGCGAGCACAGATACGCAGTATTTT.

This chain joins TRBV7-9 and TRBJ2-2; no reliable D call. Trimming pared 4 bases from V and 1 base from J, leaving 13 bases between. Per germline, CDR1 SEHNR and CDR2 FQNEAQ (reference sequence). There are 16 residues in the CDR3. The chain's CDR3 is CASSSQIAGNTGELFF. CDR3 nucleotides: TGTGCCAGCAGCTCACAAATAGCTGGGAACACCGGGGAGCTGTTTTTT.

V is TRBV5-1 and J is TRBJ1-6, with TRBD1 as a possible D gene (5 bases). Trimming removed 3 bases at V and 9 bases at J, with 13 bases between. Germline CDR1 and CDR2: SGHRS and YFSETQ. CDR3 size: 14 residues. The DNA of the CDR3 is TGCGCCAGCAGCTCGGATCCAGGGAGTTCACCCCTCCACTTT. The encoded protein is CASSSDPGSSPLHF.

CDR3 nucleotide sequence: TGTGCCAGCAGCTCAAGGGTCGGAAACACCATATATTTT. This translates into CASSSRVGNTIYF. V gene TRBV9 combines with J gene TRBJ1-3; no reliable D call. CDR3 length equals 13 residues. CDR1 and CDR2 (germline): SGDLS, YYNGEE. Between the trimmed V and J ends, which lost 4 bases and 4 bases, there was a span of 9 bases.

The rearrangement links TRBV7-8 to TRBJ2-5, with D tentatively TRBD2 (5 bases). Trimming left V 5 bases short and J 1 base short, with 17 bases between. CDR1 is SGHVS, CDR2 FQNEAQ, per germline. This CDR3 is built from 16 residues. DNA for the CDR3: TGTGCCAGCAGCGGCCGATTGGCGGACTTCCAAGAGACCCAGTACTTC. Its translation: CASSGRLADFQETQYF.

This clone was seen a few times. V usage is TRBV30 and J usage is TRBJ1-1; D call uncertain. V shed 2 bases and J shed 4 bases, with 11 bases lying between them. CDR1 and CDR2 from the germline V gene are GTSNPN and SVGIG (reference sequence). The CDR3 contains 13 residues. CDR3 residues: CAWSTTLSTEAFF. CDR3 bases: TGTGCCTGGAGTACCACCCTAAGCACTGAAGCTTTCTTT.

This rearrangement joins TRBV11-2 to TRBJ2-3, with 8 nucleotides matching TRBD2. V trimming: 1 base; J trimming: 4 bases; junction bases outside the gene matches: 7. The germline V gene encodes CDR1 SGHAT and CDR2 FQNNGV. CDR3 length: 16 residues. The CDR3 nucleotides are TGTGCCAGCAGCTTAGTCGGGGGGGCATCGGCAGATACGCAGTATTTT. Its protein product is CASSLVGGASADTQYF.

V and J are TRBV5-5 and TRBJ2-2; 7 nucleotides match TRBD2. The length of the CDR3 is 15 residues. The V gene end was trimmed by 7 bases and the J gene end by 5 bases; junction bases not matched to a gene: 11. CDR1 is SGHKS and CDR2 is YYEKEE in the germline V gene (reference sequence). The CDR3 DNA follows: TGTGCCAGCGTTTCAGAAGCGGGGCTGACCGGGGAGCTGTTTTTT. Its protein is CASVSEAGLTGELFF.

V is TRBV6-5 and J is TRBJ2-6; D is undetermined. The CDR3 has 13 residues. V was trimmed by 10 bases and J by 0 bases, leaving 7 bases between them. Germline CDR1 MNHEY, CDR2 SVGAGI. DNA for the CDR3: TGTGCCACCCATCGCTCTGGGGCCAACGTCCTGACTTTC. Protein: CATHRSGANVLTF.

The chain recombines TRBV2 with TRBJ2-1; a possible D gene is TRBD2 (6 bases). CDR1 is SNHLY and CDR2 is FYNNEI in the germline V gene. V was pared by 4 bases and J by 5 bases, with 12 bases between. CDR3 length: 14 residues. CDR3 DNA sequence: TGTGCCAGCAGTGTTGGGGGGAGGAACAATGAGCAGTTCTTC. This gives the protein CASSVGGRNNEQFF.

V gene TRBV21-1 combines with J gene TRBJ2-1; the listed D gene, TRBD2, was not tested against the DNA. TRBV21-1 is a known pseudogene. This CDR3 is 15 amino acids long. The CDR3 DNA follows: TGTGCCAGAGCCTATAGCGTCAGCTCCTACAATGAGCAGTTCTTC. This codes for CARAYSVSSYNEQFF.

This sequence joins TRBV2 and TRBJ2-3; 7 bases line up with TRBD1. V lost 2 bases, J lost 3 bases, and 5 bases stayed unmatched. This CDR3 is built from 15 residues. Germline lookup yields CDR1 SNHLY and CDR2 FYNNEI. The CDR3 coding sequence is TGTGCCAGCAGTGAACAGGGGACAGATACAGATACGCAGTATTTT. Residues: CASSEQGTDTDTQYF.

CDR3 protein: CASSLGQYFSGANVLTF. DNA of the CDR3: TGTGCCAGCAGCCTAGGACAGTACTTCTCTGGGGCCAACGTCCTGACTTTC. This chain connects TRBV27 to TRBJ2-6, with D possibly being TRBD1 (6 bases). Germline V gives CDR1 MNHEY, CDR2 SMNVEV (reference sequence). Trimming pared 6 bases from V and 0 bases from J, leaving 15 bases between. This CDR3 comprises 17 residues.

The genes are TRBV11-1 and TRBJ1-2; D remains unclear. The CDR3 spans 14 residues. Germline assignment: CDR1 SGHAT and CDR2 FQDESV (reference sequence). Trimming shortened V by 5 bases and J by 4 bases, and 14 bases separated the two germline ends. The CDR3 here is CASSQTDGSYGYTF. The CDR3 coding sequence is TGTGCCAGCAGCCAAACCGACGGATCCTATGGCTACACCTTC.

V usage is TRBV7-9 and J usage is TRBJ1-1; D remains unclear. Trimming took 0 bases from V and 3 from J, leaving 17 bases between them. Germline CDR1 is SEHNR and CDR2 is FQNEAQ (reference sequence). The CDR3 spans 17 residues. CDR3: CASSLAYLKKSDTEAFF. The CDR3 DNA sequence: TGTGCCAGCAGCTTAGCTTACCTAAAAAAGTCCGACACTGAAGCTTTCTTT. Full variable domain (rest looked up from reference TRBV7-9 and TRBJ1-1): DTGVSQNPRHKITKRGQNVTFRCDPISEHNRLYWYRQTLGQGPEFLTYFQNEAQLEKSRLLSDRFSAERPKGSFSTLEIQRTEQGDSAMYLCASSLAYLKKSDTEAFFGQGTRLTVV.

The chain employs TRBV5-1 and TRBJ2-2; D possibly corresponds to TRBD1 (6 bases). Germline CDR1 reads SGHRS; CDR2 reads YFSETQ. The CDR3 is 17 amino acids. The V and J ends lost 3 bases and 5 bases respectively, with 20 bases between them. This chain's CDR3 is CASSWSPAQRGTGELFF. The CDR3 DNA reads as TGCGCCAGCAGCTGGTCCCCTGCGCAGAGGGGGACCGGGGAGCTGTTTTTT. The variable domain in full, with the rest retrieved from reference TRBV5-1 and TRBJ2-2, is KAGVTQTPRYLIKTRGQQVTLSCSPISGHRSVSWYQQTPGQGLQFLFEYFSETQRNKGNFPGRFSGRQFSNSRSEMNVSTLELGDSALYLCASSWSPAQRGTGELFFGEGSRLTVL.

J is TRBJ2-3 and V is TRBV30, with D perhaps matching TRBD1 (6 bases). V lost 5 bases, J lost 4 bases, and 10 bases lay in between. This CDR3 comprises 12 residues. The germline V gene has CDR1 GTSNPN and CDR2 SVGIG (reference sequence). CDR3 DNA: TGTGCCTGGGGCGGACAGTCAGATACGCAGTATTTT. It is translated as CAWGGQSDTQYF.

V gene TRBV6-6 combines with J gene TRBJ1-4, with D unclear. CDR3 length equals 13 residues. Germline-derived CDR1 and CDR2 are MNHNY and SVGAGI (reference sequence). Trimming left V 2 bases short and J 4 bases short, with 5 bases between. CDR3 residues: CASSYRVNEKLFF. The CDR3 bases are TGTGCCAGCAGTTACAGGGTTAATGAAAAACTGTTTTTT.

The chain is built from TRBV14 and TRBJ2-1; D not certain. The germline V gene has CDR1 SGHDN and CDR2 FVKESK. The CDR3 covers 12 residues. Trimming shortened V by 6 bases and J by 7 bases, and 10 bases separated the two germline ends. CDR3 bases: TGTGCCAGCAGTTGGAATACAAATGAGCAGTTCTTC. It codes for CASSWNTNEQFF. The full variable domain, rest sourced from reference TRBV14 and TRBJ2-1, is EAGVTQFPSHSVIEKGQTVTLRCDPISGHDNLYWYRRVMGKEIKFLLHFVKESKQDESGMPNNRFLAERTGGTYSTLKVQPAELEDSGVYFCASSWNTNEQFFGPGTRLTVL.

The chain is built from TRBV5-6 and TRBJ1-6; D is ambiguous. The CDR3 loop spans 14 amino acids. Trimming removed 2 bases from V and 7 bases from J, with 10 bases in between. CDR1 and CDR2 (germline): SGHDT, YYEEEE. The DNA of the CDR3 is TGTGCCAGCAGCTTCAGTACACAAAATTCACCCCTCCACTTT. It specifies CASSFSTQNSPLHF.

The rearrangement joins TRBV5-4 to TRBJ2-3; possible D gene TRBD2, 5 bases. This CDR3 is 14 amino acids long. The V and J ends lost 0 bases and 8 bases respectively, with 13 bases between them. CDR1 is SGHNT, CDR2 YYREEE, per germline (reference sequence). The CDR3 nucleotides read TGTGCCAGCAGCTTGGAGCAAGCGGACGTTACGCAGTATTTT. Protein product: CASSLEQADVTQYF.

V is TRBV30 and J is TRBJ2-1; D perhaps matches TRBD2 (5 bases). V was cut by 0 bases and J by 10 bases, with 10 bases left in between. CDR1 GTSNPN and CDR2 SVGIG come from the germline V gene (reference sequence). There are 12 residues in the CDR3. CDR3 DNA sequence: TGTGCCTGGAGTGTAAGGGCGGGCGAGCAGTTCTTC. This encodes CAWSVRAGEQFF.